This T cell receptor beta chain came from a study of tumor and adjacent non-tumor tissue in lung cancer. About this clonotype: What it binds is not known. Possible read error: a much larger clone is one base away.

Three rounds of nested PCR, following a modified ARM-PCR protocol, produced the TCRbeta library. Via MiXCR, TCRdb re-called the multiplex PCR reads, giving one row per CDR3 protein. Here the sample spans 81,000 or so distinct CDR3 sequences, roughly 80% being singletons. Broader study findings: TCR diversity was significantly greater in tumor than normal lung tissue.

No cell sorting was done before RNA was extracted from the tissue. The normal lung tissue was taken more than 3 cm from the tumor edge. The specimen sequenced was distant non-tumor lung tissue. This TCR was recovered from a man between 60 and 75 years old with non-small cell lung cancer.

The CDR3 coding sequence is TGTGCCAGCAGCTCGCCCACCGGGGAGCTGTTTTTT. Translating it yields CASSSPTGELFF. The chain carries TRBV5-4 and TRBJ2-2; no definite D call. The germline V gene encodes CDR1 SGHNT and CDR2 YYREEE (reference sequence). The germline V and J ends were trimmed by 3 bases and 4 bases, with 4 bases remaining between them. The CDR3 contains 12 residues.